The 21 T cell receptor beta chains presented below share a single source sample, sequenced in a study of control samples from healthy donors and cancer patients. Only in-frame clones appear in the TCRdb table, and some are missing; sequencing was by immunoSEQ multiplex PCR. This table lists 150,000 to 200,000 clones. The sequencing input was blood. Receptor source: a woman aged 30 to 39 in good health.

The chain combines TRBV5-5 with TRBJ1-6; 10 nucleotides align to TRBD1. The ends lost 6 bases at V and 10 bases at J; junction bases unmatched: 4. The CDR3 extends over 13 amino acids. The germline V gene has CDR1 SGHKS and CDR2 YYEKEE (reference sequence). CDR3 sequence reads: CASTGTGASPLHF. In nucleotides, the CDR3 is TGTGCCAGCACCGGGACAGGGGCCTCACCCCTCCACTTT.

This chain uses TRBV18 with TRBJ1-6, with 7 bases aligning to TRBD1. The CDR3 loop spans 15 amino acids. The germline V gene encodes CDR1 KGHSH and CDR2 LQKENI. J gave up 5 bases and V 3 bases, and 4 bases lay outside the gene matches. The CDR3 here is CASSPGTANNSPLHF. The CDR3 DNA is TGTGCCAGCTCACCGGGGACAGCCAATAATTCACCCCTCCACTTT.

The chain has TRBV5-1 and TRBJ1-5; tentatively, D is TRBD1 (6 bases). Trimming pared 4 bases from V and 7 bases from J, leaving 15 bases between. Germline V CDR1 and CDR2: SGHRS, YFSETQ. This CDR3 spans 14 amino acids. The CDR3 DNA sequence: TGCGCCAGCAGCGGAGGGGCAGGGGACCAGCCCCAGCATTTT. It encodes CASSGGAGDQPQHF.

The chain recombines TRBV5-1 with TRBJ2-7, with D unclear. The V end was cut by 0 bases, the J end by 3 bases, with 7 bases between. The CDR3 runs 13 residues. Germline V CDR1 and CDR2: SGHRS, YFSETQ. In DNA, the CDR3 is TGCGCCAGCAGCTTGGTGGGCAGCTACGAGCAGTACTTC. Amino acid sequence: CASSLVGSYEQYF.

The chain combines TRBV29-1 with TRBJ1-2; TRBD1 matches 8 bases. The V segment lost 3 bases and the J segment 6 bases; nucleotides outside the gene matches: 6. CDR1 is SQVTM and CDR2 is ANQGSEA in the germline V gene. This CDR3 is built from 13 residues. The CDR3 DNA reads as TGCAGCGTTGACAAGACAGGGGCGGATGGCTACACCTTC. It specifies CSVDKTGADGYTF.

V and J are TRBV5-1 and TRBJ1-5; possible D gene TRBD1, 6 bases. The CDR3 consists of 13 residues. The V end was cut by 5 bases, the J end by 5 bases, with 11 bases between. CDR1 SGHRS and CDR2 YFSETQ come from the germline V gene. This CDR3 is CASRGQRDQPQHF. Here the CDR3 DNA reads TGCGCCAGCAGAGGACAGAGAGATCAGCCCCAGCATTTT.

The CDR3 sequence is CASRYRGSYGYTF. The DNA of the CDR3 is TGTGCCAGCAGATACAGGGGTTCCTATGGCTACACCTTC. The V gene is TRBV12-3 or TRBV12-4, the J gene TRBJ1-2; 7 bases are shared with TRBD1. V lost 6 bases and J lost 4; bases outside the gene matches: 5. The CDR3 extends over 13 amino acids.

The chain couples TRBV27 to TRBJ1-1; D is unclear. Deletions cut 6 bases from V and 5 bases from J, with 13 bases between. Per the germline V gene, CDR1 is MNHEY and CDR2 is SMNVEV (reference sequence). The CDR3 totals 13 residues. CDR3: CASSDALVTEAFF. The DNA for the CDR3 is TGTGCCAGCAGCGATGCCTTAGTGACTGAAGCTTTCTTT.

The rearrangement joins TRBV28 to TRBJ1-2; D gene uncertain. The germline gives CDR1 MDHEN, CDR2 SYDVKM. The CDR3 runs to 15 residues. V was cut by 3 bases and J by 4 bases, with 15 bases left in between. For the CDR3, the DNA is TGTGCCAGCAGTTTGGAGCAGTCCCCCTTCTATGGCTACACCTTC. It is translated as CASSLEQSPFYGYTF.

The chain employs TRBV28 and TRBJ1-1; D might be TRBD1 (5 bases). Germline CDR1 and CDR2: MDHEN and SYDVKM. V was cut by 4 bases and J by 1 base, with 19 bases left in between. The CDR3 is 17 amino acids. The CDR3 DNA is TGTGCCAGCAGTTCCCCCCGAACCGGGGGGGGGAACACTGAAGCTTTCTTT. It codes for CASSSPRTGGGNTEAFF.

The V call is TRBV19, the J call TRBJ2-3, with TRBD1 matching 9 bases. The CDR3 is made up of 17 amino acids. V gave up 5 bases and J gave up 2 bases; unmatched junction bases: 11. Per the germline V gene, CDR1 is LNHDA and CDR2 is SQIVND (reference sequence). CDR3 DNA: TGTGCCAGTAGTCAACCCCGCGACAGGGGGATCACAGATACGCAGTATTTT. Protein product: CASSQPRDRGITDTQYF.

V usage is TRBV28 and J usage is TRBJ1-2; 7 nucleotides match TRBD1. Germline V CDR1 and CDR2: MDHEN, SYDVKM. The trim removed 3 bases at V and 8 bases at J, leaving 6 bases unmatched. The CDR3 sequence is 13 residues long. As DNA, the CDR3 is TGTGCCAGCAGTTTTAAGGGGGCGCGGGGCTACACCTTC. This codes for CASSFKGARGYTF.

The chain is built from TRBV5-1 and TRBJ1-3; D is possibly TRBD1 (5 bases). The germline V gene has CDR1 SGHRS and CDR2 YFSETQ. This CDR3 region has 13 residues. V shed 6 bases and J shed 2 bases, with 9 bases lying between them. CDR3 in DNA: TGCGCCAGCAAGGGGTTCACTGGAAACACCATATATTTT. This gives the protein CASKGFTGNTIYF.

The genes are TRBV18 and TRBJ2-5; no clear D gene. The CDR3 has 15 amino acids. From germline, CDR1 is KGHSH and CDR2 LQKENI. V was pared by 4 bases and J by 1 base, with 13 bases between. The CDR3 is CASSLTEWVQETQYF. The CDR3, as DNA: TGTGCCAGCTCACTAACAGAGTGGGTCCAAGAGACCCAGTACTTC.

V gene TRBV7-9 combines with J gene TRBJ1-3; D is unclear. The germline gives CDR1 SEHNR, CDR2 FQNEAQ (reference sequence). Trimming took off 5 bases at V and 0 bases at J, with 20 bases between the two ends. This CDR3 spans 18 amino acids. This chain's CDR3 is CASSHRSSFIPSGNTIYF. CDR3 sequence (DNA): TGTGCCAGCAGCCACCGAAGTTCGTTTATACCCTCTGGAAACACCATATATTTT. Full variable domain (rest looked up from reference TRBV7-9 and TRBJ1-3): DTGVSQNPRHKITKRGQNVTFRCDPISEHNRLYWYRQTLGQGPEFLTYFQNEAQLEKSRLLSDRFSAERPKGSFSTLEIQRTEQGDSAMYLCASSHRSSFIPSGNTIYFGEGSWLTVV.

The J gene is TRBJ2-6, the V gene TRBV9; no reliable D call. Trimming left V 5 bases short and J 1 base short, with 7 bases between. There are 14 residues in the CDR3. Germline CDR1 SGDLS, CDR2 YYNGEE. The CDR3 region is CASRRESGANVLTF. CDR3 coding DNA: TGTGCCAGCAGGAGAGAATCTGGGGCCAACGTCCTGACTTTC. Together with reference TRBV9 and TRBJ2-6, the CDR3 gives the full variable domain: DSGVTQTPKHLITATGQRVTLRCSPRSGDLSVYWYQQSLDQGLQFLIQYYNGEERAKGNILERFSAQQFPDLHSELNLSSLELGDSALYFCASRRESGANVLTFGAGSRLTVL.

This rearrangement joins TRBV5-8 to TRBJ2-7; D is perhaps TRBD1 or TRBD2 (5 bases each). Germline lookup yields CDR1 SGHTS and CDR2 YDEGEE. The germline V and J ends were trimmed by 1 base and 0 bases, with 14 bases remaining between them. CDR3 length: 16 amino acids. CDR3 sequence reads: CASSLIWSGSSYEQYF. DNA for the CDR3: TGTGCCAGCAGCTTGATTTGGTCAGGGAGCTCCTACGAGCAGTACTTC.

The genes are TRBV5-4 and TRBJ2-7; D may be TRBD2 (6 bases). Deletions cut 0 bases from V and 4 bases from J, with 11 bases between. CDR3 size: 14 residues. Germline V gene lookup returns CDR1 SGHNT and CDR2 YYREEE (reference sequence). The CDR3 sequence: CASSLGRGGYEQYF. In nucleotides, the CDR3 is TGTGCCAGCAGCTTGGGGCGGGGTGGTTACGAGCAGTACTTC.

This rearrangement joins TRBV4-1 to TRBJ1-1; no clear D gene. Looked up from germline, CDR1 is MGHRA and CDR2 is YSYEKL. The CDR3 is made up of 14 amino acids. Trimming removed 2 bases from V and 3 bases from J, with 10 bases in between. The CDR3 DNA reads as TGCGCCAGCAGCCAACCAATAAGGGACACTGAAGCTTTCTTT. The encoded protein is CASSQPIRDTEAFF.

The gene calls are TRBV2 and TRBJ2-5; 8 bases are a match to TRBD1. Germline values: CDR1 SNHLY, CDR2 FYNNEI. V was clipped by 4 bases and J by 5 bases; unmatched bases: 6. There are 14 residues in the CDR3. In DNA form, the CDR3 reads TGTGCCAGCAGTGGACGGACAGGGACGGAGACCCAGTACTTC. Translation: CASSGRTGTETQYF.

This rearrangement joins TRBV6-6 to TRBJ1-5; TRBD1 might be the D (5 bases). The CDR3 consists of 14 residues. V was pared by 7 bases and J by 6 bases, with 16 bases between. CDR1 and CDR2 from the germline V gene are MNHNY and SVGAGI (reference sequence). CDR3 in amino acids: CASTGGRFSQPQHF. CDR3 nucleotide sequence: TGTGCCAGCACGGGGGGGAGGTTTAGTCAGCCCCAGCATTTT.